Sequencing of this TCR beta chain was carried out in a study of T cells in Graves' hyperthyroidism and ophthalmopathy (dated by TCRdb to about 2019). Concerning the study at large: Peripheral blood was sampled at the time of initial diagnosis, prior to any treatment. To identify distinguishing TCR V-J signatures, a discovery cohort of about 100 patients was used, comprising 40 to 45 with Graves' ophthalmopathy and some 60 with stable Graves' hyperthyroidism. An independent validation cohort of around 19 hyperthyroidism patients and approximately 17 patients who later progressed to ophthalmopathy tested prospective prediction of ophthalmopathy. The 85 to 100 discovery patients were randomly split 7:3 into training and test sets. The study also compared thyroid tissue and blood T-cell repertoires from about six Graves' hyperthyroidism patients. Once sampling was done, hyperthyroidism patients were given methimazole at a starting dose of 30 mg daily, whereas ophthalmopathy patients were given high-dose intravenous methylprednisolone. The paper reports TCR Vbeta CDR3 sequencing of over 130 peripheral blood samples: some 41 ophthalmopathy, under 80 hyperthyroidism and roughly 17 progressor patients.

Here is what the overall study found, with its caveats: Most expanded thyroid clonotypes (frequency above 0.001) were also detected in blood, a finding suggesting that blood repertoires may reflect thyroid immune responses. In cross-validation, a model built on a 13 V-J signature told ophthalmopathy apart from stable hyperthyroidism with approximately 90% sensitivity and about 81% specificity, and in testing the same model reached 80%/75%. No statistical method was used to fix the sample size in advance, and group allocation was not hidden from the investigators. In validation, the model predicted progression to ophthalmopathy a median of roughly 6.5 months before onset, with roughly 70% sensitivity and roughly 77% specificity.

The TCR beta CDR3 regions were amplified from RNA transcripts. A first-round RT-PCR of the TCR CDR3 used the HTBI primer set with the Qiagen OneStep RT-PCR kit. Libraries were constructed in a second round of multiplex PCR, after which size selection and purification were carried out. Libraries were sequenced paired-end with 100 bp reads on an Illumina HiSeq2000. The published analysis was carried out like this. SOAPnuke was used to process the raw data, throwing out any read that contained adapters or uncalled bases, had a mean Phred below 15, or lacked an exact constant-primer or identifier match. High-quality paired reads were merged using COPE v1.2.5, and each unique nucleotide sequence was defined as a clonotype. MiTCR v1.1 was used to align the clonotypes against IMGT TRBV, TRBD and TRBJ reference segments. Analysis was restricted to V-J combinations with a frequency above 0.0001, which covered roughly 99% of repertoires. A TCS score was defined as the ratio between F50 (clonal expansion) and ExV (chaos), using BLOSUM62-based TCRdist between CDR3 peptides within each V-J. Welch's t-statistics and random forest reduced around 520 V-J features to roughly 13, which were used in a naive Bayes classifier (R e1071). TCRdb trimmed the raw reads at Q25, called clones with MiXCR and kept productive beta chains. For every CDR3 protein sequence, its rows merge into one entry that carries the most common genes and DNA. TCRdb's processing, not the authors' own work, is the source of the V and J calls. For this sample there are approximately 560,000 distinct CDR3 sequences; 15% to 19% appear just once. The ten most abundant clones make up around 7.8% of the sample.

Comment on this clonotype: Its antigen remains unidentified. Base-call qualities are not available, and no considerably larger clone is one nucleotide away.

The trim is 2 bases for V and 4 bases for J, with a gap of 18 bases between the germline ends. Sequences SGHRS (CDR1) and YFSETQ (CDR2) are obtained from the germline V gene. The CDR3, from cysteine to phenylalanine, totals 17 residues. Just CDR3 DNA is preserved here, 51 bases in frame from base 1. Stable Graves' hyperthyroidism was defined as the absence of progression to ophthalmopathy over 18 months of follow-up. The hyperthyroidism patients were between 18 and 65 years old and newly diagnosed, with a disease duration of less than 2 months. Exclusion was applied to patients with uncontrolled infections, other autoimmune diseases, pregnancy or lactation. Diagnoses were established on the basis of clinical symptoms, serum thyroxine and TRAb, thyroid ultrasound, and orbital computed tomography. PBMCs were separated from 7.5 to 10 ml of fresh peripheral blood using Ficoll-Paque density gradient centrifugation. Total RNA was extracted using Trizol reagent, and RNA quality was assessed on an Agilent 2100 Bioanalyzer.

This TCR came from a woman in her 30s with Graves' hyperthyroidism. Material for sequencing was blood. The chain is assembled from TRBV5-1 and TRBJ2-2; TRBD2 is possibly the D segment (7 matching bases). The CDR3 in this case is CASSFRLRGGRTGELFF. The DNA reads TGCGCCAGCAGCTTTCGGTTGAGGGGGGGGCGCACCGGGGAGCTGTTTTTT.